The clone carrying this T cell receptor (beta chain) has a handful of counts. Its antigen is currently unknown. The data originate from a study of identical twins. General study findings and limits: Invariant cells of the MAIT and iNKT types might have partly distorted the zero-insertion analyses. Abundant cord blood beta clonotypes carried fewer insertions; memory repertoires showed none.

There were only healthy Caucasians among the donors. TCRdb re-analysed the 5' RACE reads in MiXCR, keeping a single row per CDR3 protein. The sample carries roughly 1.6 million distinct CDR3 sequences, more than 30% recorded once. The CDR3 is 15 amino acids. Germline V lookup: CDR1 DFQATT, CDR2 SNEGSKA (reference sequence). Trimming shortened V by 3 bases and J by 0 bases, and 12 bases separated the two germline ends. Sequenced material: cord blood. The source is a newborn girl in good health. The J gene is TRBJ1-5, the V gene TRBV20-1; D unclear. The CDR3 coding sequence is TGCAGTGCTAGCCTCAGTCCACTTAGCAATCAGCCCCAGCATTTT. Translating gives CSASLSPLSNQPQHF.